There are many counts of the clone carrying this T cell receptor (beta chain). Its antigen is unknown. In TCRdb, the 5' RACE reads were re-called with MiXCR into one record per CDR3 protein. Of around 340,000 distinct CDR3 sequences detected, 8.5% to 10% appear once; the ten largest clones hold about 20%. The data were taken from a study of T cells after yellow fever vaccination. Study-level findings and limits: Contamination by abundant bulk-population clonotypes could be present in FACS-sorted repertoires.

Trimming stripped 0 bases from V and 5 bases from J, with 14 bases between. Germline V gene data show CDR1 as SGHNT and CDR2 as YYREEE (reference sequence). The CDR3 is 15 amino acids. This sequence originates from a man aged 18 to 30 who received the YFV17D yellow fever vaccine. The sample consisted of PBMCs, taken on the day of the first yellow fever vaccination. The rearrangement joins TRBV5-4 to TRBJ2-5; D not certain. The CDR3 sequence is CASSLGVEAKETQYF. CDR3 DNA sequence: TGTGCCAGCAGCTTGGGGGTTGAAGCGAAGGAGACCCAGTACTTC.